Each of the 24 T cell receptor beta chains below was sequenced from the same sample in a study of blood T cell repertoires in COVID-19. Here immunoSEQ multiplex PCR was the method, and the copy in TCRdb shows in-frame clones only, minus some. The table has more than 250,000 clones, 86% seen once; the top ten hold 1.5% to 2%. Sequencing used peripheral blood. These receptors all come from a woman in her 50s with acute or convalescent COVID-19.

This chain uses TRBV24-1 with TRBJ1-5; D is uncertain. Germline CDR1 is KGHDR and CDR2 is SFDVKD. V lost 2 bases to trimming and J lost 4 bases, with 8 bases between them. The CDR3 length is 14 residues. The CDR3 DNA sequence: TGTGCCACCAGTGATTCCGGGTGGAATCAGCCCCAGCATTTT. This translates into CATSDSGWNQPQHF.

This clone was detected only once. This rearrangement joins TRBV9 to TRBJ1-5, with D unresolved. The length of the CDR3 is 14 residues. CDR1 and CDR2 from the germline V gene are SGDLS and YYNGEE. Trimming removed 0 bases at V and 3 bases at J, with 7 bases between. The CDR3, as DNA: TGTGCCAGCAGCGTAGACCACTCCAATCAGCCCCAGCATTTT. Its translation: CASSVDHSNQPQHF.

The V call is TRBV21-1, the J call TRBJ2-1; the table calls TRBD2, which could not be checked here. TRBV21-1 is a pseudogene segment. The CDR3 runs to 13 residues. CDR3 in amino acids: CASSNALYNEQFF. The DNA of the CDR3 is TGTGCCAGCAGCAATGCGCTTTACAATGAGCAGTTCTTC.

The gene calls are TRBV28 and TRBJ2-7, with 12 bases identical to TRBD2. This CDR3 spans 15 amino acids. After removal of 5 bases from V and 4 bases from J, the junction contained 6 bases not matched to a gene. Germline CDR1 and CDR2: MDHEN and SYDVKM. CDR3 loop: CASSPRGLAGYEQYF. CDR3 nucleotides: TGTGCCAGCAGTCCCCGGGGACTAGCGGGTTACGAGCAGTACTTC.

V usage is TRBV4-2 and J usage is TRBJ2-1; the match to TRBD2 covers 12 bases. J was trimmed by 8 bases and V by 1 base; bases with no gene match: 9. This CDR3 contains 17 residues. CDR1 is LGHNA, CDR2 YNFKEQ, per germline. DNA of the CDR3: TGTGCCAGCAGCCAAGGCCTGACTAGCGGGAGACTATATGAGCAGTTCTTC. Protein: CASSQGLTSGRLYEQFF.

The chain links TRBV27 to TRBJ1-4; D gene ambiguous. Germline V gene lookup returns CDR1 MNHEY and CDR2 SMNVEV (reference sequence). CDR3 length equals 14 residues. V gave up 2 bases and J gave up 3 bases, with 7 bases separating them. The DNA of the CDR3 is TGTGCCAGCAGTTTAGAGTCTTCTAATGAAAAACTGTTTTTT. The encoded protein is CASSLESSNEKLFF. The variable domain in full, completed from reference TRBV27 and TRBJ1-4, reads EAQVTQNPRYLITVTGKKLTVTCSQNMNHEYMSWYRQDPGLGLRQIYYSMNVEVTDKGDVPEGYKVSRKEKRNFPLILESPSPNQTSLYFCASSLESSNEKLFFGSGTQLSVL.

This clone was recorded a few times. The V and J genes are TRBV9 and TRBJ1-3; the D gene is possibly TRBD1 (5 bases). CDR1 is SGDLS and CDR2 is YYNGEE in the germline V gene. CDR3 size: 12 residues. V lost 3 bases, J lost 14 bases, and 15 bases lay in between. CDR3 nucleotide sequence: TGTGCCAGCAGCGCTCTTACAGGCCTTTTATATTTT. Translated, it gives CASSALTGLLYF.

V usage is TRBV6-5 and J usage is TRBJ1-2; D gene uncertain. V gave up 3 bases and J gave up 4 bases, with 9 bases separating them. The CDR3 extends over 13 amino acids. Looked up from germline, CDR1 is MNHEY and CDR2 is SVGAGI. The chain's CDR3 is CASSYTDSYGYTF. CDR3 DNA sequence: TGTGCCAGCAGTTATACAGATTCCTATGGCTACACCTTC.

The chain has TRBV19 and TRBJ2-2; 8 nucleotides match TRBD1. This CDR3 comprises 14 residues. V shed 7 bases and J 1 base; nucleotides not matched to a gene: 2. Germline CDR1 reads LNHDA; CDR2 reads SQIVND (reference sequence). CDR3 in DNA: TGTGCCAGTATGGGGACAGGGAACACCGGGGAGCTGTTTTTT. Translated: CASMGTGNTGELFF.

This sequence joins TRBV28 and TRBJ2-7; 9 bases fit TRBD1. The V gene end was trimmed by 4 bases and the J gene end by 9 bases; junction bases not matched to a gene: 13. The CDR3 extends over 15 amino acids. CDR1 and CDR2 (germline): MDHEN, SYDVKM. CDR3 residues: CASSSPGTGYHRQYF. CDR3 DNA sequence: TGTGCCAGCAGTTCACCCGGGACAGGGTACCACCGGCAGTACTTC.

The chain couples TRBV6-1 to TRBJ2-3; 7 nucleotides match TRBD1. The junction had 12 bases not matched to a gene; V was cut back by 1 base and J by 5 bases. Germline-derived CDR1 and CDR2 are MNHNS and SASEGT. The CDR3 covers 17 residues. The CDR3 bases are TGTGCCAGCAGTGAAGAGAGTATTTGGCAGGGGGAAGATACGCAGTATTTT. Translation: CASSEESIWQGEDTQYF.

The CDR3 DNA reads TGTGCCAGCAGCTTAATAAGGGGCCTAGGTAGCACAGATACGCAGTATTTT. Protein: CASSLIRGLGSTDTQYF. The rearrangement joins TRBV7-3 to TRBJ2-3; perhaps TRBD1 as D (5 bases). Germline assignment: CDR1 SGHTA and CDR2 FQGTGA. V was trimmed by 1 base and J by 0 bases, leaving 14 bases between them. The CDR3 extends over 17 amino acids.

The rearrangement joins TRBV5-8 to TRBJ1-3; D remains ambiguous. Germline loops: CDR1 SGHTS, CDR2 YDEGEE. The CDR3 extends over 14 amino acids. Between the trimmed V and J ends, which lost 0 bases and 5 bases, there was a span of 9 bases. CDR3: CASSLEPGRNTIYF. The CDR3 DNA is TGTGCCAGCAGCTTGGAACCCGGTAGAAACACCATATATTTT.

The rearrangement links TRBV5-4 to TRBJ2-5, with TRBD1 as a possible D gene (5 bases). Trimming took 7 bases from V and 1 from J, leaving 14 bases between them. The length of the CDR3 is 14 residues. The germline V gene has CDR1 SGHNT and CDR2 YYREEE (reference sequence). The CDR3 is CASGSGPSQETQYF. The CDR3 DNA sequence: TGTGCCAGCGGGTCAGGGCCTAGCCAAGAGACCCAGTACTTC.

The chain carries TRBV5-6 and TRBJ2-1; 8 bases map to TRBD1. After removal of 4 bases from V and 8 bases from J, the junction contained 20 bases not matched to a gene. Germline values: CDR1 SGHDT, CDR2 YYEEEE. The CDR3 covers 18 residues. The CDR3 DNA follows: TGTGCCAGCAGCAGCGGACAGGGATGGGTAGGAGTTAAGGATGAGCAGTTCTTC. This sequence encodes CASSSGQGWVGVKDEQFF.

The chain has TRBV29-1 and TRBJ2-5, with D perhaps matching TRBD1 (6 bases). This CDR3 comprises 12 residues. The V gene lost 7 bases and the J gene lost 7 bases, with 16 bases spanning the gap. CDR1 is SQVTM and CDR2 is ANQGSEA in the germline V gene. CDR3 region: CSAPTGTGTQYF. In nucleotides, the CDR3 is TGCAGCGCCCCTACAGGGACGGGGACCCAGTACTTC.

The chain joins TRBV4-3 to TRBJ2-7; possible D gene TRBD1, 5 bases. CDR3 length: 14 amino acids. Trimming left V 6 bases short and J 4 bases short, with 16 bases between. Germline V gene sequence: CDR1 LGHNA, CDR2 YSLEER. CDR3 sequence (DNA): TGCGCCAGCAGTATCGACAGAGAGAGGTACGAGCAGTACTTC. Translation gives CASSIDRERYEQYF.

The gene calls are TRBV7-3 and TRBJ1-2; 9 nucleotides agree with TRBD1. V shed 5 bases and J 7 bases; nucleotides not matched to a gene: 17. Germline CDR1 is SGHTA and CDR2 is FQGTGA. This CDR3 has 17 residues. CDR3 in DNA: TGTGCCAGCAGCCCAAGGGGAAATCTCGACAGGGGGTCTGGCTACACCTTC. It encodes CASSPRGNLDRGSGYTF. The whole variable domain, filled in from reference TRBV7-3 and TRBJ1-2, reads GAGVSQTPSNKVTEKGKYVELRCDPISGHTALYWYRQSLGQGPEFLIYFQGTGAADDSGLPNDRFFAVRPEGSVSTLKIQRTERGDSAVYLCASSPRGNLDRGSGYTFGSGTRLTVV.

This clone was recorded once. The J gene is TRBJ1-4, the V gene TRBV7-9; 7 nucleotides align to TRBD1. The junction had 4 bases not matched to a gene; V was cut back by 6 bases and J by 3 bases. This CDR3 comprises 14 residues. The germline V gene encodes CDR1 SEHNR and CDR2 FQNEAQ (reference sequence). CDR3 protein: CASSLTGANEKLFF. In DNA form, the CDR3 reads TGTGCCAGCAGTTTAACAGGGGCTAATGAAAAACTGTTTTTT. The full variable domain, in which reference TRBV7-9 and TRBJ1-4 provide the parts outside the CDR3, is DTGVSQNPRHKITKRGQNVTFRCDPISEHNRLYWYRQTLGQGPEFLTYFQNEAQLEKSRLLSDRFSAERPKGSFSTLEIQRTEQGDSAMYLCASSLTGANEKLFFGSGTQLSVL.

This chain uses TRBV20-1 with TRBJ2-1, with a tentative D call TRBD1 (6 bases). The CDR3 consists of 11 residues. V was clipped by 4 bases and J by 8 bases, with 9 bases between them. Germline-derived CDR1 and CDR2 are DFQATT and SNEGSKA (reference sequence). The CDR3 is CSATRGHEQFF. The CDR3 DNA reads as TGCAGTGCTACCAGGGGCCATGAGCAGTTCTTC.

The CDR3 DNA sequence: TGCGCCAGCAGCTTGGGGGACAGAAACTATGGCTACACCTTC. This encodes CASSLGDRNYGYTF. The rearrangement links TRBV5-1 to TRBJ1-2; 7 positions agree with TRBD1. With V trimmed by 0 bases and J by 2 bases, 1 base remained unmatched. The CDR3 spans 14 residues. CDR1 SGHRS and CDR2 YFSETQ come from the germline V gene.

The chain is built from TRBV25-1 and TRBJ2-1, with TRBD2 matching over 10 bases. The CDR3 contains 17 residues. V shed 7 bases, J shed 7 bases, and the junction held 16 bases outside the gene matches. Germline V gene lookup returns CDR1 MGHDK and CDR2 SYGVNS. DNA of the CDR3: TGTGCCAGCACTAGAATGGGAGCTAGCGGGAGCGTTAATGAGCAGTTCTTC. It is translated as CASTRMGASGSVNEQFF.

This clone was seen a handful of times. The chain combines TRBV5-5 with TRBJ2-5, with D unclear. This CDR3 is 14 amino acids long. The V end lost 0 bases, the J end lost 2 bases, and 8 bases lay between the germline ends. The germline gives CDR1 SGHKS, CDR2 YYEKEE (reference sequence). This chain's CDR3 is CASSLVTEQETQYF. The CDR3 coding sequence is TGTGCCAGCAGCTTGGTAACTGAGCAAGAGACCCAGTACTTC.

CDR3 nucleotides: TGTGCCAGCAGCCAAGATCATTACGAGCAGTACTTC. Translating gives CASSQDHYEQYF. This chain joins TRBV3-1 (or the pseudogene TRBV3-2) and TRBJ2-7; unclear D gene. V shed 0 bases and J shed 4 bases, with 4 bases lying between them. The CDR3 is 12 residues long. The germline CDR1 and CDR2 sequences are LGHDT and YNNKEL (reference sequence).